Below, 27 T cell receptor beta chains from the same sample are listed, as sequenced in a study of cytomegalovirus exposure and HLA in healthy donors. The PCR employed 60 Vbeta primers together with 13 Jbeta primers. Here immunoSEQ multiplex PCR was the method, and the copy in TCRdb shows in-frame clones only, minus some. The sample carries approximately 150,000 clones, 77% recorded once. Specimen: PBMCs. The receptors derive from a woman in her thirties in good health and CMV-seropositive.

This clone was counted between two and nine times. The chain joins TRBV5-1 to TRBJ2-1, with 10 bases matching TRBD2. Losses at the gene ends were 6 bases for V and 6 bases for J; bases not matched to a gene: 18. Germline assignment: CDR1 SGHRS and CDR2 YFSETQ. The CDR3 has 18 amino acids. The CDR3 sequence is CASTDDGLAELLSNEQFF. CDR3 DNA sequence: TGCGCCAGCACCGACGACGGACTAGCGGAACTTTTGTCCAATGAGCAGTTCTTC. Combining the CDR3 with reference TRBV5-1 and TRBJ2-1 gives the whole variable domain KAGVTQTPRYLIKTRGQQVTLSCSPISGHRSVSWYQQTPGQGLQFLFEYFSETQRNKGNFPGRFSGRQFSNSRSEMNVSTLELGDSALYLCASTDDGLAELLSNEQFFGPGTRLTVL.

Of note for this clone: This CDR3 is also generated by other DNA sequences in the sample. The gene calls are TRBV30 and TRBJ1-5; TRBD1 matches at 8 bases. The length of the CDR3 is 14 residues. The germline gives CDR1 GTSNPN, CDR2 SVGIG (reference sequence). V dropped 3 bases and J dropped 4; count of bases not matched to a gene: 5. The chain's CDR3 is CAWSGTGGNQPQHF. The CDR3 region has the DNA TGTGCCTGGAGCGGTACAGGGGGTAATCAGCCCCAGCATTTT. The full variable domain, in which reference TRBV30 and TRBJ1-5 provide the parts outside the CDR3, is SQTIHQWPATLVQPVGSPLSLECTVEGTSNPNLYWYRQAAGRGLQLLFYSVGIGQISSEVPQNLSASRPQDRQFILSSKKLLLSDSGFYLCAWSGTGGNQPQHFGDGTRLSIL.

The chain recombines TRBV29-1 with TRBJ1-1; TRBD1 matches at 8 bases. The CDR3 totals 13 residues. Losses at the gene ends were 7 bases for V and 5 bases for J; bases not matched to a gene: 9. The germline V gene encodes CDR1 SQVTM and CDR2 ANQGSEA. For the CDR3, the DNA is TGCAGCGCAATGACAGGGGCGGAGACTGAAGCTTTCTTT. Protein sequence: CSAMTGAETEAFF.

This rearrangement joins TRBV4-1 to TRBJ2-1; 7 bases fit TRBD2. The CDR3 is 16 residues long. Germline CDR1 is MGHRA and CDR2 is YSYEKL. With V trimmed by 4 bases and J by 8 bases, 14 bases remained unmatched. The CDR3 DNA reads as TGCGCCAGCAGCCCCCCCGGTGGCGGGAGAGGGCATGAGCAGTTCTTC. The encoded protein is CASSPPGGGRGHEQFF.

The chain employs TRBV19 and TRBJ1-5, with a weak D call TRBD1 (6 bases). V lost 1 base and J 9 bases, leaving 13 bases between the germline ends. Per the germline V gene, CDR1 is LNHDA and CDR2 is SQIVND (reference sequence). The CDR3 length is 14 residues. The CDR3: CASSIGQGIGPQHF. The CDR3 region has the DNA TGTGCCAGTAGTATAGGTCAGGGGATCGGGCCCCAGCATTTT. The full variable domain, completed using reference TRBV19 and TRBJ1-5, is DGGITQSPKYLFRKEGQNVTLSCEQNLNHDAMYWYRQDPGQGLRLIYYSQIVNDFQKGDIAEGYSVSREKKESFPLTVTSAQKNPTAFYLCASSIGQGIGPQHFGDGTRLSIL.

This sequence joins TRBV14 and TRBJ1-1; no clear D gene. This CDR3 is built from 15 residues. V was trimmed by 4 bases and J by 1 base, leaving 13 bases between them. Germline V gives CDR1 SGHDN, CDR2 FVKESK. The CDR3 region has the DNA TGTGCCAGCAGCCTTCCGGGATCGACGAACACTGAAGCTTTCTTT. It yields the protein CASSLPGSTNTEAFF.

V is TRBV5-8 and J is TRBJ2-1; D possibly corresponds to TRBD2 (6 bases). Germline V gene sequence: CDR1 SGHTS, CDR2 YDEGEE. V dropped 3 bases and J dropped 6 bases, with 16 bases sitting between them. This CDR3 has 15 amino acids. In DNA form, the CDR3 reads TGTGCCAGCAGCTCGGGACTGACGACCTCCAATGAGCAGTTCTTC. Translation: CASSSGLTTSNEQFF. The variable domain in full, with the rest retrieved from reference TRBV5-8 and TRBJ2-1, is EAGVTQSPTHLIKTRGQQATLRCSPISGHTSVYWYQQALGLGLQFLLWYDEGEERNRGNFPPRFSGRQFPNYSSELNVNALELEDSALYLCASSSGLTTSNEQFFGPGTRLTVL.

The CDR3 protein is CASSQAASATGELFF. The CDR3 DNA reads as TGCGCCAGCAGCCAAGCAGCTAGCGCAACCGGGGAGCTGTTTTTT. The chain carries TRBV4-3 and TRBJ2-2; perhaps TRBD2 as D (6 bases). CDR1 is LGHNA, CDR2 YSLEER, per germline. Trimming removed 1 base at V and 5 bases at J, with 11 bases between. This CDR3 is built from 15 residues.

The rearrangement links TRBV25-1 to TRBJ2-7; 12 positions match TRBD1. Germline assignment: CDR1 MGHDK and CDR2 SYGVNS. V was pared by 1 base and J by 7 bases, with 8 bases of the junction left unmatched. This CDR3 spans 16 amino acids. CDR3 loop: CASSEFGGQGAREQYF. The CDR3 DNA sequence: TGTGCCAGCAGTGAATTCGGGGGACAGGGGGCGAGAGAGCAGTACTTC.

The chain has TRBV10-3 and TRBJ1-2, with D tentatively TRBD1 (5 bases). This CDR3 has 11 residues. Germline V CDR1 and CDR2: ENHRY, SYGVKD. Trimming pared 7 bases from V and 6 bases from J, leaving 9 bases between. CDR3 sequence reads: CAITQDHGYTF. For the CDR3, the DNA is TGTGCCATCACACAGGACCATGGCTACACCTTC.

The chain is built from TRBV6-4 and TRBJ2-1; 12 nucleotides agree with TRBD2. The CDR3 loop spans 20 amino acids. From germline, CDR1 is MRHNA and CDR2 SNTAGT. Trimming removed 5 bases from V and 0 bases from J; junction bases left unmatched: 14. In DNA, the CDR3 is TGTGCCAGCAGTCGACAGTCCAGGACTAGCGGGATTAGCTCCTACAATGAGCAGTTCTTC. Translated, it gives CASSRQSRTSGISSYNEQFF.

V and J are TRBV5-4 and TRBJ1-2; D unresolved. V was pared by 0 bases and J by 3 bases, with 9 bases between. The CDR3 sequence is 14 residues long. Germline assignment: CDR1 SGHNT and CDR2 YYREEE (reference sequence). The CDR3 is CASSLAGIDYGYTF. CDR3 DNA sequence: TGTGCCAGCAGCTTGGCGGGAATAGACTATGGCTACACCTTC. Full variable domain (missing parts from reference TRBV5-4 and TRBJ1-2): ETGVTQSPTHLIKTRGQQVTLRCSSQSGHNTVSWYQQALGQGPQFIFQYYREEENGRGNFPPRFSGLQFPNYSSELNVNALELDDSALYLCASSLAGIDYGYTFGSGTRLTVV.

CDR3 loop: CASSFSRLAGGLQETQYF. CDR3 DNA sequence: TGTGCCAGCAGTTTTTCTAGACTAGCGGGAGGGTTACAAGAGACCCAGTACTTC. The chain employs TRBV27 and TRBJ2-5, with 14 bases aligning to TRBD2. J was trimmed by 2 bases and V by 3 bases; bases with no gene match: 8. This CDR3 has 18 amino acids. Looked up from germline, CDR1 is MNHEY and CDR2 is SMNVEV (reference sequence).

The V and J genes are TRBV28 and TRBJ2-3, with a weak D call TRBD2 (5 bases). The germline CDR1 and CDR2 sequences are MDHEN and SYDVKM. CDR3 length: 16 amino acids. Trimming took off 7 bases at V and 15 bases at J, with 32 bases between the two ends. The CDR3 nucleotides read TGTGCCAGCAAATCCTCCGACTCGGGATTTTCGGCCTCACCCTATTTT. Amino acids: CASKSSDSGFSASPYF.

The V and J genes are TRBV6-5 and TRBJ2-5, with 10 bases lining up with TRBD2. The CDR3 contains 15 residues. The germline gives CDR1 MNHEY, CDR2 SVGAGI. The junction had 7 bases not matched to a gene; V was cut back by 4 bases and J by 5 bases. This CDR3 reads CASSSGLARWETQYF. The CDR3 DNA sequence: TGTGCCAGCAGTTCGGGACTAGCGCGATGGGAGACCCAGTACTTC.

The sample holds one count of this clone. The V gene is TRBV7-9, the J gene TRBJ2-7; 9 nucleotides agree with TRBD2. The germline CDR1 and CDR2 sequences are SEHNR and FQNEAQ (reference sequence). The ends lost 1 base at V and 6 bases at J; junction bases unmatched: 7. There are 15 residues in the CDR3. The CDR3 nucleotides read TGTGCCAGCAGCTTAGAAGGCGGGAGGGCACGCGAGCAGTACTTC. It specifies CASSLEGGRAREQYF.

V usage is TRBV7-3 and J usage is TRBJ2-5; 8 nucleotides align to TRBD2. Germline CDR1 reads SGHTA; CDR2 reads FQGTGA. The junction had 9 bases not matched to a gene; V was cut back by 4 bases and J by 5 bases. This CDR3 comprises 15 residues. The CDR3 region is CASSSVRGGVETQYF. In DNA form, the CDR3 reads TGTGCCAGCAGCTCAGTTCGGGGGGGAGTGGAGACCCAGTACTTC.

The chain has TRBV10-3 and TRBJ1-4; the D gene is possibly TRBD1 (6 bases). This CDR3 contains 14 residues. Germline assignment: CDR1 ENHRY and CDR2 SYGVKD. V was clipped by 4 bases and J by 4 bases, with 10 bases between them. The CDR3 DNA sequence: TGTGCCATCAGTGGGCAGGGGATTAATGAAAAACTGTTTTTT. Translation gives CAISGQGINEKLFF.

The chain couples TRBV4-2 to TRBJ2-7; the match to TRBD2 covers 8 bases. Trimming at V came to 0 bases and at J to 4 bases, leaving 5 bases not matched to a gene. This CDR3 is built from 15 residues. Germline CDR1 is LGHNA and CDR2 is YNFKEQ. CDR3 DNA: TGTGCCAGCAGCCAAGAAAACAGCGGGAGTTACGAGCAGTACTTC. Residues: CASSQENSGSYEQYF.

This chain uses TRBV5-1 with TRBJ1-1; no clear D. V was clipped by 5 bases and J by 0 bases, with 14 bases between them. From germline, CDR1 is SGHRS and CDR2 YFSETQ. The CDR3 is 15 amino acids. The CDR3 sequence: CASRPSVALNTEAFF. CDR3 nucleotides: TGCGCCAGCAGACCGTCCGTAGCTTTGAACACTGAAGCTTTCTTT. Full variable domain (outside the CDR3, taken from reference TRBV5-1 and TRBJ1-1): KAGVTQTPRYLIKTRGQQVTLSCSPISGHRSVSWYQQTPGQGLQFLFEYFSETQRNKGNFPGRFSGRQFSNSRSEMNVSTLELGDSALYLCASRPSVALNTEAFFGQGTRLTVV.

J is TRBJ2-3 and V is TRBV5-1; D not resolved. V lost 4 bases and J 0 bases, leaving 9 bases between the germline ends. The CDR3 covers 14 residues. The V gene's germline CDR1 is SGHRS and CDR2 YFSETQ. The CDR3 spells CASSALLSTDTQYF. CDR3 DNA sequence: TGCGCCAGCAGCGCACTTTTGAGCACAGATACGCAGTATTTT.

The rearrangement joins TRBV4-1 to TRBJ2-5; TRBD2 matches 7 bases. CDR1 and CDR2 (germline): MGHRA, YSYEKL. The CDR3 has 16 amino acids. V was pared by 1 base and J by 5 bases, with 10 bases of the junction left unmatched. In nucleotides, the CDR3 is TGCGCCAGCAGCCAAGGCATAAGCGGGACGTGGGAGACCCAGTACTTC. This encodes CASSQGISGTWETQYF.

The gene calls are TRBV5-1 and TRBJ1-1, with TRBD1 matching 8 bases. V was pared by 3 bases and J by 4 bases, with 2 bases of the junction left unmatched. The CDR3 covers 13 residues. The germline V gene has CDR1 SGHRS and CDR2 YFSETQ. Here the CDR3 reads CASSSQGGTEAFF. As DNA, the CDR3 is TGCGCCAGCAGCTCACAGGGGGGCACTGAAGCTTTCTTT.

This clone was observed once. The junction does not match germline at one end; this may be a read error. The sample holds other DNA sequences that translate to the same CDR3. The CDR3 reads CASGGTSGTF. The CDR3 coding sequence is TGTGCCAGCGGGGGGACCAGCGGGACCTTC. The rearrangement uses TRBV2 and TRBJ2-7, with 7 bases lining up with TRBD2. CDR3 length: 10 residues. CDR1 and CDR2 (germline): SNHLY, FYNNEI.

The chain employs TRBV28 and TRBJ2-5, with 7 bases lining up with TRBD2. Looked up from germline, CDR1 is MDHEN and CDR2 is SYDVKM. There are 14 residues in the CDR3. V lost 5 bases to trimming and J lost 2 bases; unmatched junction nucleotides: 5. CDR3: CASSQAGRQETQYF. CDR3 nucleotide sequence: TGTGCCAGCAGTCAAGCGGGACGGCAAGAGACCCAGTACTTC.

This chain links TRBV7-8 with TRBJ2-3; possibly TRBD2 for D (5 bases). Germline CDR1 SGHVS, CDR2 FQNEAQ. This CDR3 spans 14 amino acids. The germline V and J ends were trimmed by 6 bases and 2 bases, with 12 bases remaining between them. In DNA, the CDR3 is TGTGCCAGCAGAGCGGAGAAAGCCACAGATACGCAGTATTTT. It translates to CASRAEKATDTQYF.

This chain joins TRBV30 and TRBJ1-1; unclear D gene. The CDR3 is 14 residues long. Germline V gene sequence: CDR1 GTSNPN, CDR2 SVGIG (reference sequence). The ends were cut back, 2 bases at V and 5 bases at J, with 15 bases in the middle. The CDR3 sequence is CAWSKLRLRTEAFF. CDR3 in DNA: TGTGCCTGGAGTAAACTTAGACTCCGAACTGAAGCTTTCTTT.